The 27 T cell receptor beta chains given below trace back to one sample, sequenced in a study of blood T cell repertoires in COVID-19. Sequencing was performed with immunoSEQ multiplex PCR; in TCRdb, only in-frame clones are kept and a portion is missing. The repertoire holds 250,000 to 300,000 clones, with about 85% as singletons. Sequences were obtained from peripheral blood. Every receptor here comes from a woman aged 45-65 years who had recovered from COVID-19.

This clone was recorded once. The chain employs TRBV30 and TRBJ2-7; 7 bases are a match to TRBD1. CDR3 size: 11 residues. Germline-derived CDR1 and CDR2 are GTSNPN and SVGIG (reference sequence). Trimming removed 3 bases from V and 7 bases from J; junction bases left unmatched: 3. CDR3: CAWRRGLEQYF. The CDR3 region has the DNA TGTGCCTGGAGAAGGGGGCTGGAGCAGTACTTC. Looking up the rest from reference TRBV30 and TRBJ2-7 gives the full variable domain: SQTIHQWPATLVQPVGSPLSLECTVEGTSNPNLYWYRQAAGRGLQLLFYSVGIGQISSEVPQNLSASRPQDRQFILSSKKLLLSDSGFYLCAWRRGLEQYFGPGTRLTVT.

This clone showed up just once. The rearrangement links TRBV6-6 to TRBJ2-2; no reliable D call. The V gene's germline CDR1 is MNHNY and CDR2 SVGAGI (reference sequence). The V end lost 8 bases, the J end lost 6 bases, and 7 bases lay between the germline ends. This CDR3 has 11 amino acids. The DNA for the CDR3 is TGTGCCAGCTTAGTGTCCGGGGAGCTGTTTTTT. Translation: CASLVSGELFF.

The CDR3 spells CASSQDSAGNSPLHF. CDR3 sequence (DNA): TGCGCCAGCAGCCAAGACTCGGCAGGGAATTCACCCCTCCACTTT. V usage is TRBV4-3 and J usage is TRBJ1-6, with D tentatively TRBD1 (5 bases). This CDR3 has 15 amino acids. Trimming removed 0 bases at V and 7 bases at J, with 10 bases between. CDR1 is LGHNA and CDR2 is YSLEER in the germline V gene.

The J gene is TRBJ1-2, the V gene TRBV7-9, with D perhaps matching TRBD1 (6 bases). Trimming cost V 11 bases and J 3 bases, with 16 bases left between them. Germline CDR1 SEHNR, CDR2 FQNEAQ (reference sequence). This CDR3 is 13 amino acids long. This CDR3 reads CAGRGGLDYGYTF. The CDR3 DNA follows: TGTGCCGGGAGGGGGGGCCTGGACTATGGCTACACCTTC.

This chain joins TRBV4-1 and TRBJ1-6; the D gene is possibly TRBD1 (5 bases). This CDR3 comprises 18 residues. The germline V gene has CDR1 MGHRA and CDR2 YSYEKL. V was trimmed by 0 bases and J by 5 bases, leaving 17 bases between them. In DNA form, the CDR3 reads TGCGCCAGCAGCCAAGACTCGGGTGGGGCCGCAAATAATTCACCCCTCCACTTT. It specifies CASSQDSGGAANNSPLHF.

This rearrangement joins TRBV19 to TRBJ1-5; TRBD1 might be the D (5 bases). There are 15 residues in the CDR3. Trimming left V 3 bases short and J 6 bases short, with 15 bases between. CDR1 LNHDA and CDR2 SQIVND come from the germline V gene (reference sequence). The CDR3, as DNA: TGTGCCAGTAGTATTGGACACGGACAAGGTCAGCCCCAGCATTTT. This codes for CASSIGHGQGQPQHF.

Here the CDR3 DNA reads TGTGCCAGTAGTCCGGGAAACACCATATATTTT. This codes for CASSPGNTIYF. This sequence joins TRBV19 and TRBJ1-3; D not resolved. Trimming shortened V by 5 bases and J by 4 bases, and 3 bases separated the two germline ends. The CDR3 extends over 11 amino acids. CDR1 LNHDA and CDR2 SQIVND come from the germline V gene (reference sequence).

CDR3: CASSYSPGQVWETQYF. The CDR3, as DNA: TGTGCCAGCAGTTACTCCCCCGGACAGGTCTGGGAGACCCAGTACTTC. The chain combines TRBV6-2 or TRBV6-3 with TRBJ2-5, with 7 bases matching TRBD1. Unmatched junction bases numbered 9, after V lost 0 bases and J lost 5 bases. The germline V gene encodes CDR1 MNHEY and CDR2 SVGEGT. CDR3 length: 16 amino acids.

This clone has a single count. V usage is TRBV7-9 and J usage is TRBJ2-7; perhaps TRBD1 as D (6 bases). The CDR3 has 14 amino acids. The V gene lost 2 bases and the J gene lost 9 bases, with 17 bases spanning the gap. CDR1 is SEHNR and CDR2 is FQNEAQ in the germline V gene (reference sequence). The CDR3 sequence is CASSLNGQLVVQYF. The CDR3 region has the DNA TGTGCCAGCAGCTTAAACGGACAGCTCGTGGTGCAGTACTTC.

The chain joins TRBV30 to TRBJ2-7, with TRBD2 identical over 8 bases. The germline V gene has CDR1 GTSNPN and CDR2 SVGIG (reference sequence). The CDR3 length is 14 residues. Trimming at V came to 0 bases and at J to 2 bases, leaving 3 bases not matched to a gene. Here the CDR3 DNA reads TGTGCCTGGAGTGTTGGTAGCGGGACCTACGAGCAGTACTTC. This gives the protein CAWSVGSGTYEQYF.

The chain joins TRBV21-1 to TRBJ1-5; TRBD1, as called in the table, went unchecked against the DNA. TRBV21-1 is given as a pseudogene. The CDR3 sequence is 21 residues long. CDR3 protein: CASRKRSGRDRRDYSNQPQHF. In nucleotides, the CDR3 is TGTGCCAGCAGAAAAAGGAGCGGCCGGGACAGGAGAGATTATAGCAATCAGCCCCAGCATTTT.

The V gene is TRBV11-2, the J gene TRBJ2-7; the match to TRBD1 covers 8 bases. This CDR3 comprises 14 residues. The germline gives CDR1 SGHAT, CDR2 FQNNGV. V gave up 6 bases and J gave up 4 bases; unmatched junction bases: 8. In DNA form, the CDR3 reads TGTGCCAGCAGTTGGGACAGGATTAAATACGAGCAGTACTTC. This gives the protein CASSWDRIKYEQYF.

The chain recombines TRBV3-1 (or the pseudogene TRBV3-2) with TRBJ2-1, with 7 bases aligning to TRBD2. There are 16 residues in the CDR3. V shed 4 bases, J shed 9 bases, and the junction held 15 bases outside the gene matches. From germline, CDR1 is LGHDT and CDR2 YNNKEL (reference sequence). CDR3 in amino acids: CASSLLGLVNCGEQFF. The CDR3 nucleotides read TGTGCCAGCAGCCTACTCGGACTAGTTAACTGCGGTGAGCAGTTCTTC.

This clone was observed at least ten times. The V and J genes are TRBV14 and TRBJ1-1; D might be TRBD1 (5 bases). V gave up 1 base and J gave up 13 bases, with 19 bases separating them. Germline CDR1 and CDR2: SGHDN and FVKESK. The CDR3 consists of 14 residues. The CDR3 is CASSQGRGKIRDFF. In DNA, the CDR3 is TGTGCCAGCAGCCAAGGAAGGGGTAAGATCAGGGATTTCTTT. Full variable domain (outside the CDR3, taken from reference TRBV14 and TRBJ1-1): EAGVTQFPSHSVIEKGQTVTLRCDPISGHDNLYWYRRVMGKEIKFLLHFVKESKQDESGMPNNRFLAERTGGTYSTLKVQPAELEDSGVYFCASSQGRGKIRDFFGQGTRLTVV.

V usage is TRBV28 and J usage is TRBJ1-1, with 10 bases lining up with TRBD1. The length of the CDR3 is 17 residues. Germline V gene sequence: CDR1 MDHEN, CDR2 SYDVKM. After removal of 4 bases from V and 8 bases from J, the junction contained 16 bases not matched to a gene. CDR3 region: CASSSHWGTGEGAEAFF. DNA of the CDR3: TGTGCCAGCAGTTCCCACTGGGGGACAGGGGAAGGAGCCGAAGCTTTCTTT.

The chain uses TRBV29-1 and TRBJ1-2; 10 positions match TRBD1. V was clipped by 6 bases and J by 8 bases; unmatched bases: 6. The germline V gene has CDR1 SQVTM and CDR2 ANQGSEA. This CDR3 is built from 12 residues. The CDR3 sequence is CSVDRGPGGYTF. The CDR3 bases are TGCAGCGTCGACAGGGGGCCGGGGGGCTACACCTTC.

The CDR3 DNA sequence: TGTGCCAGCAGTTACAGGCCGAACACCGGGGAGCTGTTTTTT. Translation gives CASSYRPNTGELFF. The chain uses TRBV28 and TRBJ2-2; maybe TRBD1 (5 bases). The CDR3 contains 14 residues. Germline V gene sequence: CDR1 MDHEN, CDR2 SYDVKM. Trimming took 4 bases from V and 0 from J, leaving 6 bases between them. The full variable domain, rest sourced from reference TRBV28 and TRBJ2-2, is DVKVTQSSRYLVKRTGEKVFLECVQDMDHENMFWYRQDPGLGLRLIYFSYDVKMKEKGDIPEGYSVSREKKERFSLILESASTNQTSMYLCASSYRPNTGELFFGEGSRLTVL.

On this clone itself: Germline is not matched at one junction end, which may reflect a read error. This rearrangement joins TRBV4-3 to TRBJ1-4; D is ambiguous. Germline assignment: CDR1 LGHNA and CDR2 YSLEER. The CDR3 has 12 residues. The CDR3 DNA sequence: TGCGCCAGCAGCCAACTTAATAAAAAACTGTTTTTT. Residues: CASSQLNKKLFF.

The chain employs TRBV7-8 and TRBJ1-3, with TRBD1 matching over 8 bases. CDR1 and CDR2 (germline): SGHVS, FQNEAQ. The CDR3 spans 14 residues. J gave up 4 bases and V 5 bases, and 4 bases lay outside the gene matches. The CDR3 region has the DNA TGTGCCAGCAGCCACAGGGGGACGGGAAACACCATATATTTT. Amino acids: CASSHRGTGNTIYF.

The genes are TRBV12-3 or TRBV12-4 and TRBJ1-2; D not resolved. The CDR3 is 12 amino acids. The V end was cut by 5 bases, the J end by 10 bases, with 14 bases between. The CDR3 DNA follows: TGTGCCAGCAGTCCCTCACCCCTATCCTACACCTTC. The encoded protein is CASSPSPLSYTF.

V is TRBV4-2 and J is TRBJ2-1, with D maybe TRBD2 (5 bases). V was shortened by 6 bases and J by 3 bases, with 9 bases between the two germline ends. CDR1 is LGHNA, CDR2 YNFKEQ, per germline. The CDR3 is made up of 13 amino acids. The CDR3 sequence is CASRTSGYNEQFF. The CDR3 coding sequence is TGTGCCAGCAGAACGAGCGGCTACAATGAGCAGTTCTTC.

V usage is TRBV28 and J usage is TRBJ2-7, with 12 bases identical to TRBD2. Germline V gives CDR1 MDHEN, CDR2 SYDVKM. The CDR3 consists of 16 residues. V was pared by 0 bases and J by 6 bases, with 6 bases of the junction left unmatched. The chain's CDR3 is CASSLWSTSGSLEQYF. The CDR3 DNA is TGTGCCAGCAGTTTATGGTCGACTAGCGGGAGTCTCGAGCAGTACTTC.

The genes are TRBV30 and TRBJ1-2; D remains ambiguous. This CDR3 spans 13 amino acids. Trimming stripped 3 bases from V and 0 bases from J, with 8 bases between. The germline gives CDR1 GTSNPN, CDR2 SVGIG (reference sequence). CDR3 in DNA: TGTGCCTGGAGACTTAAAGCTAACTATGGCTACACCTTC. Amino acid sequence: CAWRLKANYGYTF.

V gene TRBV5-1 combines with J gene TRBJ1-4; D not certain. The germline V and J ends were trimmed by 4 bases and 7 bases, with 17 bases remaining between them. This CDR3 has 15 amino acids. Per the germline V gene, CDR1 is SGHRS and CDR2 is YFSETQ. CDR3 loop: CASSPLDRVGEKLFF. The CDR3 region has the DNA TGCGCCAGCAGCCCCCTTGACCGGGTTGGTGAAAAACTGTTTTTT.

V is TRBV27 and J is TRBJ1-2; a weak D match, TRBD1 (5 bases). CDR3 length: 15 residues. V was cut by 2 bases and J by 8 bases, with 18 bases left in between. Germline CDR1 and CDR2: MNHEY and SMNVEV (reference sequence). This CDR3 reads CASSLRIWDSRGYTF. The CDR3 DNA is TGTGCCAGCAGTTTAAGAATTTGGGACTCGAGGGGCTACACCTTC.

The rearrangement links TRBV3-1 (or the pseudogene TRBV3-2) to TRBJ2-7; 10 nucleotides agree with TRBD2. Trimming took 4 bases from V and 6 from J; bases not matched to a gene: 3. Germline CDR1 and CDR2: LGHDT and YNNKEL (reference sequence). The CDR3 length is 13 residues. This CDR3 reads CASSPGLASEQYF. The CDR3 nucleotides are TGTGCCAGCAGCCCGGGACTAGCGAGCGAGCAGTACTTC.

The chain is built from TRBV30 and TRBJ2-5; tentatively, D is TRBD1 (5 bases). The CDR3 is made up of 11 amino acids. Trimming pared 3 bases from V and 3 bases from J, leaving 5 bases between. CDR1 GTSNPN and CDR2 SVGIG come from the germline V gene (reference sequence). The CDR3, as DNA: TGTGCCTGGAGAGGGGAAGAGACCCAGTACTTC. Its protein is CAWRGEETQYF.